Listed below are T cell receptor beta chains from one sample, sequenced in a study of T cell changes during pregnancy in multiple sclerosis. The data were produced by immunoSEQ multiplex PCR, yet TCRdb's version contains in-frame clones alone and is incomplete. The profile covers approximately 23,000 clones, with 75% to 90% appearing a single time and 5.5% to 8% taken by the ten largest. Sequencing used CD8+ T cells from peripheral blood mononuclear cells, obtained in the first trimester of pregnancy. The receptor source for this set is a female donor with multiple sclerosis, enrolled in a pregnancy study. The CDR3 runs from the conserved cysteine through the conserved F or W. Each record gives: D gene, V gene, J gene, clone size, CDR3 DNA, CDR3 protein. A D gene is named only where the DNA matches it firmly. Clone size is shown for a subset of rows, as once, few, many or a class of expanded clone.

d_call: -
v_call: TRBV2
j_call: TRBJ1-2
clone_size: -
cdr3_nt: TGTGCCAGCAGTGAATGGCGGGAGAGGAATGGCTACACCTTC
cdr3_aa: CASSEWRERNGYTF

d_call: TRBD2
v_call: TRBV7-2
j_call: TRBJ2-2
clone_size: -
cdr3_nt: TGTGCCAGCAGCTTTGTGCGGGAGGCCGGCGGGGAGCTGTTTTTT
cdr3_aa: CASSFVREAGGELFF

d_call: TRBD2
v_call: TRBV7-9
j_call: TRBJ2-1
clone_size: once
cdr3_nt: TGTGCCAGCAGCTTGGGCGGGAGCCTCTACAATGAGCAGTTCTTC
cdr3_aa: CASSLGGSLYNEQFF

d_call: TRBD1
v_call: TRBV28
j_call: TRBJ2-3
clone_size: -
cdr3_nt: TGTGCCAGCAGCGACAGGGGAGGAAAGTCTCGGGGCACAGATACGCAGTATTTT
cdr3_aa: CASSDRGGKSRGTDTQYF

d_call: -
v_call: TRBV9
j_call: TRBJ1-1
clone_size: -
cdr3_nt: TGTGCCAGCAGCGCCAATCCAGGGAACACTGAAGCTTTCTTT
cdr3_aa: CASSANPGNTEAFF

d_call: -
v_call: TRBV11-2
j_call: TRBJ2-1
clone_size: -
cdr3_nt: TGTGCCAGCAGCTTTAGCCATGAGCAGTTCTTC
cdr3_aa: CASSFSHEQFF

d_call: TRBD2
v_call: TRBV10-1
j_call: TRBJ2-7
clone_size: -
cdr3_nt: TGCGCCAGCAGCGGAGGACTAGCGGGGGTCTACGAGCAGTACTTC
cdr3_aa: CASSGGLAGVYEQYF

d_call: -
v_call: TRBV25-1
j_call: TRBJ2-1
clone_size: -
cdr3_nt: TGTGCCAGCAGTGAATGGGGGGGGCAGTACGAGCAGTTCTTC
cdr3_aa: CASSEWGGQYEQFF

d_call: -
v_call: TRBV21-1
j_call: TRBJ2-7
clone_size: -
cdr3_nt: TGTGCCAGCAGCAAACGGCTAGCGGGGACAACCTACGAGCAGTACTTC
cdr3_aa: CASSKRLAGTTYEQYF

d_call: -
v_call: TRBV27
j_call: TRBJ1-5
clone_size: -
cdr3_nt: TGTGCCAGCAGCCCACTGAATTATAGCAATCAGCCCCAGCATTTT
cdr3_aa: CASSPLNYSNQPQHF

d_call: TRBD2
v_call: TRBV28
j_call: TRBJ2-7
clone_size: -
cdr3_nt: TGTGCCAGCAGTTGGCGACTAGCGGGAGCCTACGAGCAGTACTTC
cdr3_aa: CASSWRLAGAYEQYF

d_call: TRBD1
v_call: TRBV4-3
j_call: TRBJ1-5
clone_size: -
cdr3_nt: TGCGCCAGCAGCCAAGCCCCAGTAGGTTTCCGGGACAGGGAGGGTCAGCCCCAGCATTTT
cdr3_aa: CASSQAPVGFRDREGQPQHF

d_call: TRBD1
v_call: TRBV28
j_call: TRBJ2-3
clone_size: medium-sized
cdr3_nt: TGTGCCAGCACCGGGACAGGGGAATCAGATACGCAGTATTTT
cdr3_aa: CASTGTGESDTQYF

d_call: -
v_call: TRBV7-9
j_call: TRBJ2-7
clone_size: -
cdr3_nt: TGTGCCAGCAGCCTCCCTGGGCCACAGAATCCCGCTGGTCTCGAGCAGTACTTC
cdr3_aa: CASSLPGPQNPAGLEQYF

d_call: -
v_call: TRBV7-2
j_call: TRBJ2-7
clone_size: -
cdr3_nt: TGTGCCAGCAGTTGGATGGTGGGAGGCTCCTACGAGCAGTACTTC
cdr3_aa: CASSWMVGGSYEQYF

d_call: -
v_call: TRBV7-9
j_call: TRBJ1-1
clone_size: -
cdr3_nt: TGTGCCAGCAGCTTAGGGGGGGGAGGGACTGAAGCTTTCTTT
cdr3_aa: CASSLGGGGTEAFF